This passage covers 32 T cell receptor beta chains from one sample sequenced in a study of early stage breast cancer tumors. Using immunoSEQ multiplex PCR, the repertoire was profiled, and TCRdb retains in-frame clones only, with some absent. This sample has fewer than 50,000 clones, with approximately 78% found just once. The material sequenced was blood. These receptor sequences come from a person in their fifties with breast cancer.

The rearrangement joins TRBV2 to TRBJ1-3; 8 nucleotides agree with TRBD1. With V trimmed by 6 bases and J by 4 bases, 2 bases remained unmatched. This CDR3 region has 13 residues. Germline assignment: CDR1 SNHLY and CDR2 FYNNEI. CDR3 amino acids: CASSRDRGNTIYF. CDR3 coding DNA: TGTGCCAGCAGCCGGGACAGGGGAAACACCATATATTTT. Full variable domain (remainder filled in from reference TRBV2 and TRBJ1-3): EPEVTQTPSHQVTQMGQEVILRCVPISNHLYFYWYRQILGQKVEFLVSFYNNEISEKSEIFDDQFSVERPDGSNFTLKIRSTKLEDSAMYFCASSRDRGNTIYFGEGSWLTVV.

This chain joins TRBV9 and TRBJ2-5; possibly TRBD1 for D (6 bases). The CDR3 is made up of 14 amino acids. Germline V gene lookup returns CDR1 SGDLS and CDR2 YYNGEE. The ends were cut back, 3 bases at V and 1 base at J, with 10 bases in the middle. CDR3 DNA: TGTGCCAGCAGCGCGGGACACGTCCAAGAGACCCAGTACTTC. Translation gives CASSAGHVQETQYF.

The chain recombines TRBV28 with TRBJ1-5; D possibly corresponds to TRBD1 (5 bases). This CDR3 is built from 12 residues. Germline CDR1 MDHEN, CDR2 SYDVKM. The V gene lost 11 bases and the J gene lost 3 bases, with 11 bases spanning the gap. CDR3 loop: CAYQGNNQPQHF. CDR3 DNA: TGTGCCTACCAGGGTAACAATCAGCCCCAGCATTTT.

This rearrangement joins TRBV28 to TRBJ1-4; D may be TRBD1 (5 bases). Germline assignment: CDR1 MDHEN and CDR2 SYDVKM. Trimming took off 4 bases at V and 4 bases at J, with 16 bases between the two ends. The CDR3 sequence is 16 residues long. Written as DNA, the CDR3 is TGTGCCAGCAGTTCCGGCGGAGCGGGGGTTAATGAAAAACTGTTTTTT. Its protein is CASSSGGAGVNEKLFF.

V gene TRBV6-6 combines with J gene TRBJ2-2; D perhaps matches TRBD2 (6 bases). Germline V gives CDR1 MNHNY, CDR2 SVGAGI (reference sequence). V lost 4 bases and J 6 bases, leaving 6 bases between the germline ends. The CDR3 totals 12 residues. In nucleotides, the CDR3 is TGTGCCAGCAGTTGGGGGGCCGGGGAGCTGTTTTTT. Translating gives CASSWGAGELFF.

The chain employs TRBV29-1 and TRBJ2-7, with 13 bases fitting TRBD2. With 7 bases clipped from V and 6 bases from J, the junction kept 3 bases outside the gene matches. The germline V gene encodes CDR1 SQVTM and CDR2 ANQGSEA. This CDR3 region has 12 residues. The CDR3 sequence is CSAGTSGIEQYF. The CDR3 bases are TGCAGCGCCGGGACTAGCGGGATCGAGCAGTACTTC.

This clone appeared a few times. DNA for the CDR3: TGTGCCAGCAGCGCGTTACGGGACACTGAAGCTTTCTTT. Protein product: CASSALRDTEAFF. This chain links TRBV11-2 with TRBJ1-1; no clear D gene. The V end lost 5 bases, the J end lost 3 bases, and 10 bases lay between the germline ends. The germline V gene has CDR1 SGHAT and CDR2 FQNNGV. The CDR3 is 13 residues long.

This clone was detected a few times. The chain has TRBV29-1 and TRBJ2-7, with a weak D call TRBD2 (6 bases). Germline V gene sequence: CDR1 SQVTM, CDR2 ANQGSEA. The CDR3 is 13 amino acids. Trimming pared 5 bases from V and 0 bases from J, leaving 11 bases between. CDR3 loop: CSVTSGLSYEQYF. In nucleotides, the CDR3 is TGCAGCGTTACAAGCGGGCTCTCCTACGAGCAGTACTTC.

The chain employs TRBV27 and TRBJ2-3, with 12 positions matching TRBD2. Germline CDR1 reads MNHEY; CDR2 reads SMNVEV (reference sequence). This CDR3 is built from 15 residues. J lost 3 bases, V lost 4 bases, and 2 bases had no gene match. In DNA, the CDR3 is TGTGCCAGCAGTTCCCTAGCGGGGGGGACAGATACGCAGTATTTT. Translation: CASSSLAGGTDTQYF.

This clone was recorded once. This chain connects TRBV21-1 to TRBJ2-1; the listed D gene, TRBD1, was not tested against the DNA. TRBV21-1 is deemed a pseudogene. The CDR3 spans 12 residues. CDR3 sequence reads: CASSQQGNEQFF. CDR3 bases: TGTGCCAGCAGCCAACAGGGGAATGAGCAGTTCTTC.

The gene calls are TRBV6-5 and TRBJ2-3, with D unresolved. The CDR3 has 11 residues. Trimming removed 4 bases from V and 6 bases from J, with 5 bases in between. The V gene's germline CDR1 is MNHEY and CDR2 SVGAGI. The chain's CDR3 is CASSSMDTQYF. The CDR3 coding sequence is TGTGCCAGCAGTTCTATGGATACGCAGTATTTT.

The J gene is TRBJ2-7, the V gene TRBV9; TRBD1 is a possible D gene (6 bases). This CDR3 is built from 14 residues. Germline lookup yields CDR1 SGDLS and CDR2 YYNGEE. The ends were cut back, 2 bases at V and 5 bases at J, with 14 bases in the middle. As DNA, the CDR3 is TGTGCCAGCAGCGTGGGGAACAGGGCCAACGAGCAGTACTTC. The encoded protein is CASSVGNRANEQYF.

This chain uses TRBV11-2 with TRBJ2-5; D is possibly TRBD1 (5 bases). With 1 base removed from V and 5 bases from J, the gap between germline ends came to 11 bases. The CDR3 covers 14 residues. Germline values: CDR1 SGHAT, CDR2 FQNNGV. CDR3 bases: TGTGCCAGCAGCTTAGTGGGGCAAGGGGAGACCCAGTACTTC. Translation gives CASSLVGQGETQYF.

V and J are TRBV5-5 and TRBJ1-2; 7 bases map to TRBD1. CDR3 length: 13 amino acids. The germline V gene has CDR1 SGHKS and CDR2 YYEKEE (reference sequence). Losses at the gene ends were 3 bases for V and 4 bases for J; bases not matched to a gene: 3. The CDR3 DNA reads as TGTGCCAGCAGCTCGGGACAGTTCTATGGCTACACCTTC. It is translated as CASSSGQFYGYTF.

The CDR3 DNA sequence: TGTGCCAGCAGTTTACCCGGCGGGACACCCCTCCACTTT. It yields the protein CASSLPGGTPLHF. This chain connects TRBV27 to TRBJ1-6, with no clear D. The CDR3 length is 13 residues. Per germline, CDR1 MNHEY and CDR2 SMNVEV (reference sequence). V lost 2 bases, J lost 11 bases, and 10 bases lay in between.

The table lists this clone with a count of one. This chain links TRBV7-2 with TRBJ2-7; D is possibly TRBD2 (6 bases). The CDR3 is 14 residues long. Germline assignment: CDR1 SGHTA and CDR2 FQGNSA. V was pared by 7 bases and J by 5 bases, with 18 bases between. The CDR3 reads CASTKPGSVHEQYF. The CDR3 DNA is TGTGCCAGCACCAAACCCGGGAGTGTACACGAGCAGTACTTC.

The CDR3 DNA sequence: TGTGCCAGTACCCGGACAGGGGCAGCAACTAATGAAAAACTGTTTTTT. It specifies CASTRTGAATNEKLFF. This rearrangement joins TRBV19 to TRBJ1-4; 9 bases line up with TRBD1. The CDR3 loop spans 16 amino acids. The germline gives CDR1 LNHDA, CDR2 SQIVND (reference sequence). Trimming took 7 bases from V and 0 from J; bases not matched to a gene: 6.

The chain carries TRBV20-1 and TRBJ2-2; no definite D call. Trimming pared 7 bases from V and 1 base from J, leaving 4 bases between. The CDR3 has 11 residues. In germline, CDR1 is DFQATT, CDR2 SNEGSKA (reference sequence). CDR3 sequence reads: CSVENTGELFF. CDR3 DNA: TGCAGTGTAGAGAACACCGGGGAGCTGTTTTTT.

This rearrangement joins TRBV10-3 to TRBJ1-1; D ambiguous. Germline V gene lookup returns CDR1 ENHRY and CDR2 SYGVKD. V was clipped by 10 bases and J by 3 bases, with 15 bases between them. The CDR3 length is 13 residues. This CDR3 reads CATEETGDTEAFF. The CDR3 DNA reads as TGTGCCACCGAGGAAACCGGGGACACTGAAGCTTTCTTT.

J is TRBJ2-3 and V is TRBV27, with 12 bases fitting TRBD2. After removal of 4 bases from V and 0 bases from J, the junction contained 5 bases not matched to a gene. Germline CDR1 is MNHEY and CDR2 is SMNVEV (reference sequence). The CDR3 runs to 17 residues. The CDR3, as DNA: TGTGCCAGCAGTTCGGGACTAGCGGGCTCTAGCACAGATACGCAGTATTTT. Amino acid sequence: CASSSGLAGSSTDTQYF.

The table lists this clone with a few counts. The chain uses TRBV10-1 and TRBJ2-2, with TRBD1 as a possible D gene (6 bases). This CDR3 has 18 amino acids. V lost 2 bases and J 0 bases, leaving 16 bases between the germline ends. Germline V gene lookup returns CDR1 WNHNN and CDR2 SYGVQD (reference sequence). The CDR3 DNA is TGCGCCAGCAGTGAGCCTGGGGGCCATGGCGCGAACACCGGGGAGCTGTTTTTT. Translating it yields CASSEPGGHGANTGELFF.

V usage is TRBV2 and J usage is TRBJ1-5, with D possibly matching TRBD1 (5 bases). The CDR3 is 15 residues long. V dropped 5 bases and J dropped 2 bases, with 13 bases sitting between them. The germline gives CDR1 SNHLY, CDR2 FYNNEI. CDR3 in DNA: TGTGCCAGCAGTTTTTCCAGGGTCGGCAATCAGCCCCAGCATTTT. It yields the protein CASSFSRVGNQPQHF.

CDR3 DNA sequence: TGTGCCAGTAGGAAACGCCGGGACAGGGGGGATCAGCCCCAGCATTTT. It encodes CASRKRRDRGDQPQHF. V and J are TRBV19 and TRBJ1-5; 11 nucleotides line up with TRBD1. CDR3 size: 16 residues. The junction had 9 bases not matched to a gene; V was cut back by 6 bases and J by 5 bases. Germline values: CDR1 LNHDA, CDR2 SQIVND (reference sequence).

The rearrangement uses TRBV5-6 and TRBJ2-1; no clear D gene. The CDR3 contains 13 residues. Trimming shortened V by 2 bases and J by 9 bases, and 12 bases separated the two germline ends. Looked up from germline, CDR1 is SGHDT and CDR2 is YYEEEE. The CDR3 here is CASSFSPPGEQFF. CDR3 DNA sequence: TGTGCCAGCAGCTTTAGCCCCCCCGGTGAGCAGTTCTTC.

The chain links TRBV7-2 to TRBJ2-3; D is uncertain. The CDR3 runs 14 residues. Germline V gene data show CDR1 as SGHTA and CDR2 as FQGNSA. Trimming took 1 base from V and 4 from J, leaving 9 bases between them. The CDR3 spells CASSLGLFPDTQYF. The CDR3 DNA sequence: TGTGCCAGCAGCTTAGGGCTTTTTCCAGATACGCAGTATTTT.

The rearrangement joins TRBV10-3 to TRBJ2-7; 15 bases fit TRBD2. The length of the CDR3 is 19 residues. The germline gives CDR1 ENHRY, CDR2 SYGVKD. With V trimmed by 6 bases and J by 3 bases, 15 bases remained unmatched. DNA for the CDR3: TGTGCCATCAGCCAGAGTCCCGGACTAGCGGGAGGGCCCGACTACGAGCAGTACTTC. This gives the protein CAISQSPGLAGGPDYEQYF.

This chain's CDR3 is CASSLAVGQETQYF. CDR3 bases: TGCGCCAGCAGCTTGGCGGTCGGCCAAGAGACCCAGTACTTC. The chain carries TRBV5-1 and TRBJ2-5; D uncertain. Trimming took 0 bases from V and 1 from J, leaving 7 bases between them. The CDR3 is 14 residues long. From germline, CDR1 is SGHRS and CDR2 YFSETQ.

The CDR3 is CASSPMGTAIQETQYF. The DNA of the CDR3 is TGTGCCAGCAGCCCCATGGGGACAGCGATTCAAGAGACCCAGTACTTC. The chain carries TRBV14 and TRBJ2-5, with 7 nucleotides matching TRBD1. The CDR3 has 16 amino acids. Trimming removed 4 bases from V and 2 bases from J; junction bases left unmatched: 10. Germline values: CDR1 SGHDN, CDR2 FVKESK.

DNA for the CDR3: TGTGCCAGCAGCTTAAAAGGCGCCGCCGGGACTTCGAACACCGGGGAGCTGTTTTTT. Its translation: CASSLKGAAGTSNTGELFF. The chain joins TRBV7-9 to TRBJ2-2, with D possibly TRBD2 on 6 matching bases. Trimming shortened V by 2 bases and J by 0 bases, and 19 bases separated the two germline ends. CDR1 SEHNR and CDR2 FQNEAQ come from the germline V gene (reference sequence). This CDR3 is 19 amino acids long.

The chain combines TRBV7-8 with TRBJ1-5; 7 nucleotides match TRBD1. Germline CDR1 is SGHVS and CDR2 is FQNEAQ. The CDR3 is 14 amino acids. The trim removed 3 bases at V and 6 bases at J, leaving 5 bases unmatched. The CDR3 DNA follows: TGTGCCAGCAGCTTTAGACAGGGCGGTCAGCCCCAGCATTTT. This encodes CASSFRQGGQPQHF. Based on the CDR3 plus reference TRBV7-8 and TRBJ1-5, the full variable domain is GAGVSQSPRYKVAKRGQDVALRCDPISGHVSLFWYQQALGQGPEFLTYFQNEAQLDKSGLPSDRFFAERPEGSVSTLKIQRTQQEDSAVYLCASSFRQGGQPQHFGDGTRLSIL.

This clone was found many times. The chain combines TRBV5-1 with TRBJ1-5; D is unresolved. Germline values: CDR1 SGHRS, CDR2 YFSETQ. Trimming removed 0 bases at V and 3 bases at J, with 7 bases between. The CDR3 sequence is 14 residues long. CDR3 sequence: CASSLGTTNQPQHF. The CDR3 region has the DNA TGCGCCAGCAGCTTGGGAACTACCAATCAGCCCCAGCATTTT.

The table lists this clone with a count of one. The rearrangement links TRBV2 to TRBJ2-1; TRBD2 agrees at 12 bases. The J segment lost 0 bases and the V segment lost 6 bases, leaving 9 bases of the junction unmatched. The length of the CDR3 is 18 residues. CDR1 is SNHLY and CDR2 is FYNNEI in the germline V gene. CDR3 loop: CASRGIETSGSSYNEQFF. The DNA for the CDR3 is TGTGCCAGCAGGGGAATCGAGACTAGCGGGAGCTCCTACAATGAGCAGTTCTTC. The variable domain in full, completed from reference TRBV2 and TRBJ2-1, reads EPEVTQTPSHQVTQMGQEVILRCVPISNHLYFYWYRQILGQKVEFLVSFYNNEISEKSEIFDDQFSVERPDGSNFTLKIRSTKLEDSAMYFCASRGIETSGSSYNEQFFGPGTRLTVL.